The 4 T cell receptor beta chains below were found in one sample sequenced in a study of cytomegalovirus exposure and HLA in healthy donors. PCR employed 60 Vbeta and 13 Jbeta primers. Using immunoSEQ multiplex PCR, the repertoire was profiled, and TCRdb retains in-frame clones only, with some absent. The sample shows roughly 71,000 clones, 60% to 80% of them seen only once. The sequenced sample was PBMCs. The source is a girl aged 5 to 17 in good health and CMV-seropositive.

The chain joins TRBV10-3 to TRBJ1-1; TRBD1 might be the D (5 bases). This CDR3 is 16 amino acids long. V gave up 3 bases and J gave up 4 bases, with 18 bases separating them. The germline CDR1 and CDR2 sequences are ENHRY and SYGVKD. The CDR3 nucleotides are TGTGCCATCAGTGATGATGAGACCGGGGGTGGCACTGAAGCTTTCTTT. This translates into CAISDDETGGGTEAFF.

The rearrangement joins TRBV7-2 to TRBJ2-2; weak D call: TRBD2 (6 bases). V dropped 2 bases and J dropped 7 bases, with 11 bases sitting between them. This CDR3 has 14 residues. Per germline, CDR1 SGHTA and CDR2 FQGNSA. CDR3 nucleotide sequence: TGTGCCAGCAGCTTACCCGGGGGTGGCGGGGAGCTGTTTTTT. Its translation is CASSLPGGGGELFF.

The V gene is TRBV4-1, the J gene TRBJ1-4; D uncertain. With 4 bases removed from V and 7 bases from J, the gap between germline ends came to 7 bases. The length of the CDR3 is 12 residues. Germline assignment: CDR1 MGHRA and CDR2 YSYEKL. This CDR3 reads CASSRLGEKLFF. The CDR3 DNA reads TGCGCCAGCAGCCGACTCGGTGAAAAACTGTTTTTT.

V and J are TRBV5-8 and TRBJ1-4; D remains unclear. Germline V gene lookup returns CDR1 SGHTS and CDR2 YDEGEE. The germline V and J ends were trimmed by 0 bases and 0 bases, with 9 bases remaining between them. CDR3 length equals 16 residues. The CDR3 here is CASSLGQAPTNEKLFF. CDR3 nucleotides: TGTGCCAGCAGCTTGGGGCAGGCACCAACTAATGAAAAACTGTTTTTT.